This T cell receptor (beta chain) was identified during a study of OX40 agonist ivuxolimab in advanced cancers. Looked up from germline, CDR1 is MNHEY and CDR2 is SVGAGI. V was trimmed by 5 bases and J by 5 bases, leaving 7 bases between them. The CDR3 consists of 11 residues. Sequencing was performed with immunoSEQ multiplex PCR; in TCRdb, only in-frame clones are kept and a portion is missing. The sample holds fewer than 70,000 clones, approximately 86% seen once. A word on this clone: Its antigen remains unidentified.

Study results and limitations: Both blood CD4+ and CD8+ T cells showed clonal growth by week 6 at 0.1 to 3.0 mg/kg. Antigen specificity remained undetermined for the expanded peripheral T cells. Among the nonresponders, some also had low normalized T-cell clonal expansion.

The J gene is TRBJ2-7, the V gene TRBV6-5; D call uncertain. The sequence came from an adult with an advanced solid tumor such as melanoma, head and neck, liver or kidney cancer. The sequencing here drew on CD4+ or CD8+ T cells sorted from blood, taken in a trial of the OX40 agonist ivuxolimab. The CDR3 protein is CASSTMDEQYF. In DNA form, the CDR3 reads TGTGCCAGCAGTACAATGGACGAGCAGTACTTC.